A single sample is the source of the 2 T cell receptor beta chains below, sequenced in a study of post-analysis software for immune sequencing data. Study-wide results and caveats: A handful of TRBV segments were significantly more frequent in patients than in controls. TRBV5-6, TRBV5-1 and TRBV20-1 were among these segments.

Prepared TCR beta cDNA libraries contained unique molecular identifiers. TCRdb passed the PCR reads through MiXCR, listing each CDR3 protein once. The data show about 680,000 distinct CDR3 sequences, 59% seen once. Their antigen targets remain unknown. Material for sequencing was blood. The receptors originated from a girl aged 2-10 years with multiple sclerosis.

This chain links TRBV29-1 with TRBJ1-1; D ambiguous. Trimming removed 3 bases from V and 8 bases from J, with 4 bases in between. The germline V gene encodes CDR1 SQVTM and CDR2 ANQGSEA. This CDR3 spans 9 amino acids. CDR3 in DNA: TGCAGCGTTGATGTGGAAGCTTTCTTT. This codes for CSVDVEAFF.

This clonotype was found once. The chain joins TRBV10-3 to TRBJ2-3; D is perhaps TRBD1 (5 bases). Trimming removed 1 base from V and 1 base from J, with 9 bases in between. Germline lookup yields CDR1 ENHRY and CDR2 SYGVKD. The CDR3 has 15 amino acids. CDR3 coding DNA: TGTGCCATCAGTGAGTTGACAGCCCGCACAGATACGCAGTATTTT. Its translation: CAISELTARTDTQYF.